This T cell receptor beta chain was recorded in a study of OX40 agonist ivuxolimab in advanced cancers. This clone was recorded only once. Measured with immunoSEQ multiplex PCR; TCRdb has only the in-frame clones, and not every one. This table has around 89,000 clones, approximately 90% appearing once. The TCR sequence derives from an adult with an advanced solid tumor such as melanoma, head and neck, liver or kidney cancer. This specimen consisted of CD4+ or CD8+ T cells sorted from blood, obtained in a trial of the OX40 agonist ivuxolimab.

CDR3 amino acids: CASSPLAGETQYF. CDR3 DNA: TGTGCCAGCTCACCTTTAGCGGGAGAGACCCAGTACTTC. The chain carries TRBV18 and TRBJ2-5, with 7 bases identical to TRBD2. V was pared by 3 bases and J by 4 bases, with 2 bases of the junction left unmatched. Germline V gene sequence: CDR1 KGHSH, CDR2 LQKENI. CDR3 size: 13 residues.